The 21 T cell receptor beta chains below all came from one sample that was sequenced in a study of cytomegalovirus exposure and HLA in healthy donors. Vbeta (60) and Jbeta (13) primers were used in the PCR. The table came from immunoSEQ multiplex PCR; TCRdb's copy has only in-frame clones and leaves some out. The table lists around 150,000 clones, 78% of them singletons, with about 1.5% in the top ten. The sequenced material came from PBMCs. These receptors came from a male donor in good health and CMV-seronegative.

Regarding this clone: Other DNA sequences in this sample translate to the same CDR3. V is TRBV4-2 and J is TRBJ1-1, with 8 bases matching TRBD1. CDR1 and CDR2 (germline): LGHNA, YNFKEQ. The CDR3 contains 14 residues. The V and J ends lost 3 bases and 4 bases, in that order; junction bases with no gene match: 4. CDR3 bases: TGTGCCAGCAGCCATGCACAGGGGGGCACTGAAGCTTTCTTT. The encoded protein is CASSHAQGGTEAFF.

The CDR3 region is CASSYLGTGFNEQFF. The CDR3 bases are TGTGCCAGCAGTTACCTTGGGACAGGGTTCAATGAGCAGTTCTTC. This rearrangement joins TRBV6-6 to TRBJ2-1, with 9 bases that match TRBD1. The CDR3 length is 15 residues. The germline V gene encodes CDR1 MNHNY and CDR2 SVGAGI (reference sequence). Trimming removed 2 bases from V and 6 bases from J; junction bases left unmatched: 5.

A word on this clone: This specimen includes other DNA sequences encoding the same CDR3. This sequence joins TRBV7-2 and TRBJ2-3, with TRBD2 identical over 7 bases. Per the germline V gene, CDR1 is SGHTA and CDR2 is FQGNSA. The J segment lost 4 bases and the V segment lost 3 bases, leaving 1 base of the junction unmatched. The CDR3 spans 13 residues. CDR3 sequence reads: CASSFRGADTQYF. CDR3 coding DNA: TGTGCCAGCAGCTTCCGGGGGGCAGATACGCAGTATTTT.

V and J are TRBV28 and TRBJ1-1; D possibly corresponds to TRBD1 (6 bases). The V and J ends lost 7 bases and 0 bases respectively, with 18 bases between them. Germline CDR1 reads MDHEN; CDR2 reads SYDVKM. The CDR3 sequence is 16 residues long. CDR3 loop: CASTIGGRGLNTEAFF. DNA of the CDR3: TGTGCCAGCACCATTGGGGGCAGGGGCCTGAACACTGAAGCTTTCTTT. Using reference TRBV28 and TRBJ1-1 for the parts outside the CDR3, the full variable domain is DVKVTQSSRYLVKRTGEKVFLECVQDMDHENMFWYRQDPGLGLRLIYFSYDVKMKEKGDIPEGYSVSREKKERFSLILESASTNQTSMYLCASTIGGRGLNTEAFFGQGTRLTVV.

The DNA for the CDR3 is TGTGCCAGCAGCTCTAGACAGGGCCAAGAGACCCAGTACTTC. The encoded protein is CASSSRQGQETQYF. V and J are TRBV7-6 and TRBJ2-5, with TRBD1 matching over 7 bases. Germline loops: CDR1 SGHVS, CDR2 FNYEAQ. The V gene end was trimmed by 4 bases and the J gene end by 1 base; junction bases not matched to a gene: 3. The CDR3 sequence is 14 residues long.

This chain joins TRBV28 and TRBJ1-6, with 8 bases matching TRBD1. This CDR3 contains 14 residues. Germline CDR1 MDHEN, CDR2 SYDVKM. The ends lost 4 bases at V and 7 bases at J; junction bases unmatched: 3. In DNA, the CDR3 is TGTGCCAGCAGTTCGGGACAGGAGAATTCACCCCTCCACTTT. It codes for CASSSGQENSPLHF. The complete variable domain, with remaining parts taken from reference TRBV28 and TRBJ1-6, reads DVKVTQSSRYLVKRTGEKVFLECVQDMDHENMFWYRQDPGLGLRLIYFSYDVKMKEKGDIPEGYSVSREKKERFSLILESASTNQTSMYLCASSSGQENSPLHFGNGTRLTVT.

The V call is TRBV12-2, the J call TRBJ2-7; the table gives TRBD1 as D, unverified against the DNA. TRBV12-2 is flagged as a pseudogene. The CDR3 has 14 amino acids. The CDR3 DNA follows: TGTGCAAGTCGCCCCTGGACACGTTCCTACGAGCAGTACTTC. Protein product: CASRPWTRSYEQYF.

The genes are TRBV2 and TRBJ2-5; 10 bases fit TRBD2. Germline assignment: CDR1 SNHLY and CDR2 FYNNEI. After removal of 6 bases from V and 1 base from J, the junction contained 8 bases not matched to a gene. The CDR3 consists of 16 residues. CDR3 amino acids: CASSHITSGAQETQYF. In nucleotides, the CDR3 is TGTGCCAGCAGCCATATTACTAGCGGGGCCCAAGAGACCCAGTACTTC.

This chain joins TRBV5-5 and TRBJ1-1; no firm D call. CDR3 length: 13 amino acids. Trimming pared 5 bases from V and 0 bases from J, leaving 8 bases between. In germline, CDR1 is SGHKS, CDR2 YYEKEE (reference sequence). In nucleotides, the CDR3 is TGTGCCAGCAGGGAGGCCATGAACACTGAAGCTTTCTTT. It yields the protein CASREAMNTEAFF.

The CDR3 sequence is CASSRSSYEQYF. Here the CDR3 DNA reads TGTGCCAGCAGTCGGAGCTCCTACGAGCAGTACTTC. This chain uses TRBV2 with TRBJ2-7; D ambiguous. The CDR3 length is 12 residues. Deletions cut 5 bases from V and 0 bases from J, with 5 bases between. Germline V lookup: CDR1 SNHLY, CDR2 FYNNEI.

This rearrangement joins TRBV5-1 to TRBJ1-2, with D unresolved. Germline CDR1 reads SGHRS; CDR2 reads YFSETQ. V was cut by 4 bases and J by 4 bases, with 14 bases left in between. This CDR3 has 14 amino acids. This CDR3 is CASSPDTGFYGYTF. Written as DNA, the CDR3 is TGCGCCAGCAGCCCTGACACGGGGTTCTATGGCTACACCTTC.

The chain is built from TRBV6-5 and TRBJ2-5; the match to TRBD2 covers 9 bases. Germline V gene data show CDR1 as MNHEY and CDR2 as SVGAGI. Trimming at V came to 5 bases and at J to 0 bases, leaving 4 bases not matched to a gene. The length of the CDR3 is 15 residues. CDR3 protein: CASSTIAGDQETQYF. The CDR3 DNA reads as TGTGCCAGCAGTACCATAGCGGGAGACCAAGAGACCCAGTACTTC.

The genes are TRBV10-3 and TRBJ1-1; tentative D call: TRBD1 (5 bases). The germline V gene encodes CDR1 ENHRY and CDR2 SYGVKD. The CDR3 has 13 residues. V was cut by 7 bases and J by 0 bases, with 9 bases left in between. CDR3 coding DNA: TGTGCCATCACCAGGGTCTTGAACACTGAAGCTTTCTTT. This sequence encodes CAITRVLNTEAFF.

The genes are TRBV4-3 and TRBJ1-3, with 8 bases lining up with TRBD1. The germline V gene encodes CDR1 LGHNA and CDR2 YSLEER. The ends lost 1 base at V and 0 bases at J; junction bases unmatched: 5. This CDR3 contains 17 residues. The CDR3 nucleotides are TGCGCCAGCAGCCAAGGGGGGACAGGCGGCTCTGGAAACACCATATATTTT. Its protein is CASSQGGTGGSGNTIYF.

This sequence joins TRBV2 and TRBJ2-5; D is perhaps TRBD2 (7 bases). Trimming left V 6 bases short and J 5 bases short, with 25 bases between. CDR1 and CDR2 from the germline V gene are SNHLY and FYNNEI. The CDR3 consists of 17 residues. The CDR3 loop reads CASRPLGAGATWETQYF. DNA of the CDR3: TGTGCCAGCAGACCATTAGGCGCGGGGGCCACTTGGGAGACCCAGTACTTC.

This clone was seen just once. The genes are TRBV6-5 and TRBJ2-5, with TRBD1 identical over 10 bases. The CDR3 extends over 15 amino acids. With 3 bases clipped from V and 11 bases from J, the junction kept 12 bases outside the gene matches. Germline lookup yields CDR1 MNHEY and CDR2 SVGAGI. The CDR3 protein is CASSYFDRGRGEQYF. DNA of the CDR3: TGTGCCAGCAGTTATTTCGACAGGGGGCGGGGGGAGCAGTACTTC.

The rearrangement links TRBV7-3 to TRBJ2-2; D may be TRBD2 (5 bases). Deletions cut 0 bases from V and 6 bases from J, with 5 bases between. The CDR3 contains 13 residues. Germline V lookup: CDR1 SGHTA, CDR2 FQGTGA. The CDR3 bases are TGTGCCAGCAGCTTAACTAGCGCCGGGGAGCTGTTTTTT. This gives the protein CASSLTSAGELFF.

CDR3 region: CASSLADRDTDTQYF. The CDR3 DNA sequence: TGTGCCAGCAGCTTAGCGGACAGGGATACAGATACGCAGTATTTT. The chain has TRBV7-8 and TRBJ2-3; 8 bases map to TRBD1. Germline CDR1 SGHVS, CDR2 FQNEAQ. The CDR3 length is 15 residues. J was trimmed by 3 bases and V by 0 bases; bases with no gene match: 2.

The J gene is TRBJ1-1, the V gene TRBV28; the match to TRBD1 covers 8 bases. Trimming cost V 6 bases and J 9 bases; bases outside gene matches: 6. Per germline, CDR1 MDHEN and CDR2 SYDVKM. This CDR3 has 12 residues. The CDR3 loop is CASSPTGEKAFF. In DNA, the CDR3 is TGTGCCAGCAGCCCGACAGGGGAAAAAGCTTTCTTT.

The rearrangement uses TRBV6-1 and TRBJ2-5, with TRBD2 matching over 10 bases. J was trimmed by 7 bases and V by 2 bases; bases with no gene match: 16. This CDR3 contains 18 residues. In germline, CDR1 is MNHNS, CDR2 SASEGT. The CDR3 nucleotides read TGTGCCAGCAGTGAAAATGGAGTAGCGGGGGGCCTAGGTTGGACCCAGTACTTC. Protein product: CASSENGVAGGLGWTQYF.

The chain couples TRBV6-1 to TRBJ1-6; D gene unclear. The CDR3 has 18 amino acids. Germline V gives CDR1 MNHNS, CDR2 SASEGT. The V end was cut by 2 bases, the J end by 7 bases, with 21 bases between. The chain's CDR3 is CASSENLGEANLNSPLHF. CDR3 nucleotide sequence: TGTGCCAGCAGTGAAAACCTAGGAGAAGCCAATTTGAATTCACCCCTCCACTTT.